The rows below give T cell receptor beta chains drawn from one sample of a study of blood T cells in healthy people across ages. TCRdb ran MiXCR on the 5' RACE reads and lists one entry per CDR3 protein. The repertoire holds approximately 800,000 distinct CDR3 sequences, with 56% as singletons. Sequencing was performed on blood. The receptors derive from a middle-aged man in good health. CDR3s include the opening cysteine and the closing phenylalanine or tryptophan. D genes are given only for firm matches. Some rows mark clone size as missing; the rest say once, few, many or name a class of expanded clone.

.,.,TRBV5-5,TRBJ2-7,TGTGCCAGCAGCTTCCAGGGCAGTTTTTCCTACGAGCAGTACTTC,CASSFQGSFSYEQYF
TRBD2,few,TRBV20-1,TRBJ2-2,TGCAGTGCTAGAGATTTTACGGGGGGACGCCCCGGGGAGCTGTTTTTT,CSARDFTGGRPGELFF
.,.,TRBV27,TRBJ2-1,TGTGCCAACGCCCGAAGGGGGCCAGATCGGACGGGGGACAATGAGCAGTTCTTC,CANARRGPDRTGDNEQFF
.,.,TRBV7-9,TRBJ2-2,TGTGCCAGCAGCCCCCTTGGCCAGGCATCAGGGGAGCTGTTTTTT,CASSPLGQASGELFF
.,.,TRBV6-1,TRBJ1-5,TGTGCCAGCAACCACGCGGAGGGGGTCCAGCCCCAGCATTTT,CASNHAEGVQPQHF
.,few,TRBV7-2,TRBJ2-5,TGTGCCAGCAGCTTATCGGTCCAGACCCAAGAGACCCAGTACTTC,CASSLSVQTQETQYF
.,.,TRBV5-1,TRBJ1-1,TGCGCCAGCAACCGGGACAAGACAATGAACACTGAAGCTTTCTTT,CASNRDKTMNTEAFF
TRBD1,.,TRBV7-9,TRBJ2-4,TGTGCCAGCAGCTTACCTCCCGGGACAGGGAAAGGGAACATTCAGTACTTC,CASSLPPGTGKGNIQYF
.,.,TRBV7-9,TRBJ2-4,TGTGCCAGCAGCGTAGCGATGCCTAGCATTCAGTACTTC,CASSVAMPSIQYF
.,.,TRBV4-2,TRBJ1-1,TGTGCCAGCAGCCAAGAGGCCAGGGGAGGGACTGAAGCTTTCTTT,CASSQEARGGTEAFF
.,many,TRBV12-3/TRBV12-4,TRBJ2-6,TGTGCCAGCAGTTATACAACAGGCTCTGGGGCCAACGTCCTGACTTTC,CASSYTTGSGANVLTF
.,once,TRBV11-2,TRBJ1-2,TGTGCCAGCAGCTTAGTTTCCGGTTATATCAATGGCTACACCTTC,CASSLVSGYINGYTF
.,.,TRBV2,TRBJ2-2,TGTGCCAGCAGGGGGGACACCGGGGAGCTGTTTTTT,CASRGDTGELFF
.,few,TRBV7-9,TRBJ2-3,TGTGCCAGCAACCCCCCCGCGGGGAACACAGATACGCAGTATTTT,CASNPPAGNTDTQYF
TRBD2,.,TRBV28,TRBJ2-5,TGTGCCAGCAGCGGACTAGCGGGAGGGCCGTCTGGGGAGACCCAGTACTTC,CASSGLAGGPSGETQYF
TRBD1,.,TRBV7-2,TRBJ2-7,TGTGCCAGCAGCGACCCGGGACAGGGGACTGGCGAGCAGTACTTC,CASSDPGQGTGEQYF